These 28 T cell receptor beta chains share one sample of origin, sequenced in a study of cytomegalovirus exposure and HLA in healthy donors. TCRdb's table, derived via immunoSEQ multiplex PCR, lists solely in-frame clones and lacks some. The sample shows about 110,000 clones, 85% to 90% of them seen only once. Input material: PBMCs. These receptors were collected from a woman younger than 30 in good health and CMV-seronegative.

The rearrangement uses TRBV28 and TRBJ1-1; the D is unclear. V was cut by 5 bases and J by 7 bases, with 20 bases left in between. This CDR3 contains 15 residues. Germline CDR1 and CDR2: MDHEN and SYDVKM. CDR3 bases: TGTGCCAGCAGTCGACATCGTTCCACCACCATTGAAGCTTTCTTT. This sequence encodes CASSRHRSTTIEAFF.

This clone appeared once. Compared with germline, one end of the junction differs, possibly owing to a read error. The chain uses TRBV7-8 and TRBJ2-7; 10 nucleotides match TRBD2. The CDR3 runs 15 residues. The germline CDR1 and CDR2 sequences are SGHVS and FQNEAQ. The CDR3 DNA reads TGTGCCAGCAGCGTAGCAGCGGGGGGGCCTGGGGAGCAGTACTTC. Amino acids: CASSVAAGGPGEQYF. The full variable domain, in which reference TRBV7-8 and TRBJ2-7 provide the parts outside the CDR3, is GAGVSQSPRYKVAKRGQDVALRCDPISGHVSLFWYQQALGQGPEFLTYFQNEAQLDKSGLPSDRFFAERPEGSVSTLKIQRTQQEDSAVYLCASSVAAGGPGEQYFGPGTRLTVT.

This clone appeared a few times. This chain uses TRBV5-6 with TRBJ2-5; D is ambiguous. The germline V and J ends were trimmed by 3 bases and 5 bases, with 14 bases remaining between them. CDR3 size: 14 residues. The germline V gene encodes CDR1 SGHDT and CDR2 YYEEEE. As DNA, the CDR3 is TGTGCCAGCAGCTGGTCCTCAGCCAGGGAGACCCAGTACTTC. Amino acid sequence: CASSWSSARETQYF.

The CDR3 region is CASSLQGVSYNEQFF. Written as DNA, the CDR3 is TGTGCCAGCAGCCTCCAGGGGGTTTCCTACAATGAGCAGTTCTTC. The chain joins TRBV7-2 to TRBJ2-1; 7 bases are a match to TRBD1. Per the germline V gene, CDR1 is SGHTA and CDR2 is FQGNSA. CDR3 length equals 15 residues. With 5 bases clipped from V and 1 base from J, the junction kept 5 bases outside the gene matches.

CDR3 amino acids: CASSSARSTEQFF. Written as DNA, the CDR3 is TGTGCCAGCAGCTCAGCACGGAGTACTGAGCAGTTCTTC. V usage is TRBV7-3 and J usage is TRBJ2-1, with D uncertain. Looked up from germline, CDR1 is SGHTA and CDR2 is FQGTGA. V lost 4 bases to trimming and J lost 9 bases, with 13 bases between them. The length of the CDR3 is 13 residues.

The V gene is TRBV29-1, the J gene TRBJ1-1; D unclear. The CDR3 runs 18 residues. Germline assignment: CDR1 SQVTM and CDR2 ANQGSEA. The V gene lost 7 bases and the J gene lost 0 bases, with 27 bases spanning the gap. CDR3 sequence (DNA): TGCAGCGCCAGAACCGGCCAGGCAGGCCTTTATATGAACACTGAAGCTTTCTTT. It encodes CSARTGQAGLYMNTEAFF.

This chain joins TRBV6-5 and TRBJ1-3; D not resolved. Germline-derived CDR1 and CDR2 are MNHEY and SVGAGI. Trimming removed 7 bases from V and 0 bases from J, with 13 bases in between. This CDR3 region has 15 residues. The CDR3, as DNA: TGTGCCAGCACCCAAAGCGGGTTCTCTGGAAACACCATATATTTT. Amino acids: CASTQSGFSGNTIYF.

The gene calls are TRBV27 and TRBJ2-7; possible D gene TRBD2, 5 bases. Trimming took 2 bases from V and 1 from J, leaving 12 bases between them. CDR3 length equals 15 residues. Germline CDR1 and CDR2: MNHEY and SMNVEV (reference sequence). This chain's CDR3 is CASSLRRPGSYEQYF. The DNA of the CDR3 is TGTGCCAGCAGTTTACGCAGGCCGGGGTCCTACGAGCAGTACTTC.

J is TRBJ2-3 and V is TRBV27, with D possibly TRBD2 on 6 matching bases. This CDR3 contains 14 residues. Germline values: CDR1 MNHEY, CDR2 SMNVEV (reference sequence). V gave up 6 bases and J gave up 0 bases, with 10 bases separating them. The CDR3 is CASSGSGSTDTQYF. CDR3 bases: TGTGCCAGCAGCGGGAGCGGGAGCACAGATACGCAGTATTTT.

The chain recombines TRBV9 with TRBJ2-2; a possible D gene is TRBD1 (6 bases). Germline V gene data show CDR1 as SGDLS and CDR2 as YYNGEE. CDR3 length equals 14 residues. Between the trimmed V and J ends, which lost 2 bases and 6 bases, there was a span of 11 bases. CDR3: CASSVYPGAGELFF. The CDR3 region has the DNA TGTGCCAGCAGCGTGTACCCAGGGGCCGGGGAGCTGTTTTTT.

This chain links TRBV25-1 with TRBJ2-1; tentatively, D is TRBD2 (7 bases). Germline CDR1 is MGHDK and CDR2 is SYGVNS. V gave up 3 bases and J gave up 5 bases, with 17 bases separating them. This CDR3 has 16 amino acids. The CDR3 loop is CASSETGRGRDNEQFF. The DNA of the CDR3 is TGTGCCAGCAGTGAGACGGGGAGGGGGAGAGACAATGAGCAGTTCTTC.

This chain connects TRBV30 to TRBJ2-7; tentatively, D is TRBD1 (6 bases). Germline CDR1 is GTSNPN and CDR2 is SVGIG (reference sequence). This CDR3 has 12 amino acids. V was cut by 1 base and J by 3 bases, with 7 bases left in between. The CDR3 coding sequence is TGTGCCTGGAGTGGGGGGCGCTACGAGCAGTACTTC. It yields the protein CAWSGGRYEQYF.

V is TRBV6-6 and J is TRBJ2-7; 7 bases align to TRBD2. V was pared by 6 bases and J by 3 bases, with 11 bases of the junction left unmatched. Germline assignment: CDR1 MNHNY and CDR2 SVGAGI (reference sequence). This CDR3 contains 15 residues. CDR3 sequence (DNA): TGTGCCAGCAGCGCCGGGGGGTCAGGAGGCTACGAGCAGTACTTC. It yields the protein CASSAGGSGGYEQYF.

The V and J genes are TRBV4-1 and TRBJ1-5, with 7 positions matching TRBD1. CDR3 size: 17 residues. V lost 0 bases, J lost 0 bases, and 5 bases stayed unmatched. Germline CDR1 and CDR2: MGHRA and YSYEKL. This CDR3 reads CASSQEGGQVSNQPQHF. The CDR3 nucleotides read TGCGCCAGCAGCCAAGAAGGAGGACAGGTTAGCAATCAGCCCCAGCATTTT.

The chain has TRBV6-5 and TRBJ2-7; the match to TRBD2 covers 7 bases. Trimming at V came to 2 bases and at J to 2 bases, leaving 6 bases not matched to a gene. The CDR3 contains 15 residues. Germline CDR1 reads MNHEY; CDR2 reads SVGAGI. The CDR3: CASSYAASGAYEQYF. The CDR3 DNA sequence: TGTGCCAGCAGTTACGCGGCTAGCGGAGCCTACGAGCAGTACTTC.

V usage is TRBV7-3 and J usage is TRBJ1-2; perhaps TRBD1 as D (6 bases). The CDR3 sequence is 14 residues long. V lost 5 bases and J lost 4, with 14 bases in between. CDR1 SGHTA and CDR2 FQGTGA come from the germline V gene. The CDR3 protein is CASSPAGGGYGYTF. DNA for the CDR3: TGTGCCAGCAGCCCTGCGGGGGGCGGCTATGGCTACACCTTC.

DNA of the CDR3: TGTGCCAGTAGTGTGGGGAGCGCGGGGACGTACAATGAGCAGTTCTTC. Translating gives CASSVGSAGTYNEQFF. The rearrangement links TRBV19 to TRBJ2-1; D is possibly TRBD2 (6 bases). This CDR3 is built from 16 residues. V was pared by 5 bases and J by 4 bases, with 18 bases between. Germline lookup yields CDR1 LNHDA and CDR2 SQIVND (reference sequence).

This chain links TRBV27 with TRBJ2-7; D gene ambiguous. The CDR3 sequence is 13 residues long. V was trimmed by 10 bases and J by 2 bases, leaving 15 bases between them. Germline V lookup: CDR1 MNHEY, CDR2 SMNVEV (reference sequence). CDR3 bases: TGTGCCATCTCCCCGGGTCCTCCCTACGAGCAGTACTTC. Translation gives CAISPGPPYEQYF.

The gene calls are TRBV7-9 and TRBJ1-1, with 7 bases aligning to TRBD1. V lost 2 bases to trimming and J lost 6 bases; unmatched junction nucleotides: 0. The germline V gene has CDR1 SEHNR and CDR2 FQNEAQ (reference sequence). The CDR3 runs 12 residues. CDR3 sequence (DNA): TGTGCCAGCAGCTTAAGGGGGCCTGAAGCTTTCTTT. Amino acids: CASSLRGPEAFF.

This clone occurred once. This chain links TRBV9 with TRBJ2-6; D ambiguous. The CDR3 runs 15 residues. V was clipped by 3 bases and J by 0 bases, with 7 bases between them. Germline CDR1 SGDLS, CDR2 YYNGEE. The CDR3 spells CASSASVSGANVLTF. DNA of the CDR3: TGTGCCAGCAGCGCCAGCGTCTCTGGGGCCAACGTCCTGACTTTC.

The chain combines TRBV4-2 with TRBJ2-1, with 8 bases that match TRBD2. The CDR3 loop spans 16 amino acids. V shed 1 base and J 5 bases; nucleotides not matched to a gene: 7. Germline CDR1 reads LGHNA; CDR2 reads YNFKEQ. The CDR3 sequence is CASSQGERGRDNEQFF. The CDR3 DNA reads TGTGCCAGCAGCCAAGGGGAGCGGGGGCGCGACAATGAGCAGTTCTTC.

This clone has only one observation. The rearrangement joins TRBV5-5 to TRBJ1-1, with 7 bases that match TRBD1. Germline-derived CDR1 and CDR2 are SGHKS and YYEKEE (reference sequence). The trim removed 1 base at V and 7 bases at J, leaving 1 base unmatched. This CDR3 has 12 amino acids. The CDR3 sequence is CASSLWDSEAFF. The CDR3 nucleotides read TGTGCCAGCAGCTTGTGGGACAGTGAAGCTTTCTTT.

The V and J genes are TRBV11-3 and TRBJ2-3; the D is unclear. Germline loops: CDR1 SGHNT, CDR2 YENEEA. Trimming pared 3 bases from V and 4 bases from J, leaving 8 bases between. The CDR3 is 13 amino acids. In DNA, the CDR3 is TGTGCCAGCAGCTTTACCGGAGCAGATACGCAGTATTTT. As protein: CASSFTGADTQYF.

CDR3 sequence: CASSVDTDLNEQFF. The CDR3 nucleotides are TGTGCCAGCAGCGTGGACACAGACCTCAATGAGCAGTTCTTC. The chain uses TRBV9 and TRBJ2-1; D is perhaps TRBD1 (5 bases). There are 14 residues in the CDR3. V was shortened by 2 bases and J by 6 bases, with 12 bases between the two germline ends. Per germline, CDR1 SGDLS and CDR2 YYNGEE.

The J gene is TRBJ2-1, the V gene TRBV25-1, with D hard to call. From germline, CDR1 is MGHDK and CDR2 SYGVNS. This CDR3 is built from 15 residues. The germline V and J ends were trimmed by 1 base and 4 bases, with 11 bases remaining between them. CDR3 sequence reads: CASSEWAEIYNEQFF. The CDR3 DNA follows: TGTGCCAGCAGTGAATGGGCAGAAATATACAATGAGCAGTTCTTC.

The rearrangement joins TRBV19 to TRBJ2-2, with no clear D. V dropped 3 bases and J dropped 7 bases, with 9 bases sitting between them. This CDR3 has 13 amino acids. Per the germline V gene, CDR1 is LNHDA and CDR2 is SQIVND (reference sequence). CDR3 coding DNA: TGTGCCAGTAGTATCGGTAGGAGCGGGGAGCTGTTTTTT. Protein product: CASSIGRSGELFF.

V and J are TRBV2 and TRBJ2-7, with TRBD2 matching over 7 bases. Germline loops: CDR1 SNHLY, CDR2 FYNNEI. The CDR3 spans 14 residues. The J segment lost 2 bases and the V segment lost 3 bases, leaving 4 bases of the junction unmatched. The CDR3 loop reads CASSDGGNPYEQYF. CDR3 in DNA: TGTGCCAGCAGTGACGGGGGGAACCCCTACGAGCAGTACTTC.

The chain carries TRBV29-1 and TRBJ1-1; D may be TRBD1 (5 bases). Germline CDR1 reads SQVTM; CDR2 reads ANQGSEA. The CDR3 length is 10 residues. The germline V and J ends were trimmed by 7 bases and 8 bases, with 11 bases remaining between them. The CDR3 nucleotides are TGCAGCGCGGGGGGTCAAGAAGCTTTCTTT. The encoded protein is CSAGGQEAFF.